This TCR beta chain stems from a study of T cell repertoires in cytomegalovirus infection. With 2 bases removed from V and 7 bases from J, the gap between germline ends came to 11 bases. In germline, CDR1 is SGHDN, CDR2 FVKESK. The CDR3 is 13 amino acids. TCRdb passed the reads through MiXCR, listing each CDR3 protein once. The sample includes more than 400,000 distinct CDR3 sequences, 26% of them seen just once. The sequence was collected from a human donor in good health (CMV status not recorded). Some clones in this sample may be carry-over from other donors' samples. Material for sequencing was PBMCs. This chain joins TRBV14 and TRBJ1-2; tentatively, D is TRBD1 (6 bases). CDR3 bases: TGTGCCAGCAGCCAATACAGGGTCTTTGGCTACACCTTC. This codes for CASSQYRVFGYTF.